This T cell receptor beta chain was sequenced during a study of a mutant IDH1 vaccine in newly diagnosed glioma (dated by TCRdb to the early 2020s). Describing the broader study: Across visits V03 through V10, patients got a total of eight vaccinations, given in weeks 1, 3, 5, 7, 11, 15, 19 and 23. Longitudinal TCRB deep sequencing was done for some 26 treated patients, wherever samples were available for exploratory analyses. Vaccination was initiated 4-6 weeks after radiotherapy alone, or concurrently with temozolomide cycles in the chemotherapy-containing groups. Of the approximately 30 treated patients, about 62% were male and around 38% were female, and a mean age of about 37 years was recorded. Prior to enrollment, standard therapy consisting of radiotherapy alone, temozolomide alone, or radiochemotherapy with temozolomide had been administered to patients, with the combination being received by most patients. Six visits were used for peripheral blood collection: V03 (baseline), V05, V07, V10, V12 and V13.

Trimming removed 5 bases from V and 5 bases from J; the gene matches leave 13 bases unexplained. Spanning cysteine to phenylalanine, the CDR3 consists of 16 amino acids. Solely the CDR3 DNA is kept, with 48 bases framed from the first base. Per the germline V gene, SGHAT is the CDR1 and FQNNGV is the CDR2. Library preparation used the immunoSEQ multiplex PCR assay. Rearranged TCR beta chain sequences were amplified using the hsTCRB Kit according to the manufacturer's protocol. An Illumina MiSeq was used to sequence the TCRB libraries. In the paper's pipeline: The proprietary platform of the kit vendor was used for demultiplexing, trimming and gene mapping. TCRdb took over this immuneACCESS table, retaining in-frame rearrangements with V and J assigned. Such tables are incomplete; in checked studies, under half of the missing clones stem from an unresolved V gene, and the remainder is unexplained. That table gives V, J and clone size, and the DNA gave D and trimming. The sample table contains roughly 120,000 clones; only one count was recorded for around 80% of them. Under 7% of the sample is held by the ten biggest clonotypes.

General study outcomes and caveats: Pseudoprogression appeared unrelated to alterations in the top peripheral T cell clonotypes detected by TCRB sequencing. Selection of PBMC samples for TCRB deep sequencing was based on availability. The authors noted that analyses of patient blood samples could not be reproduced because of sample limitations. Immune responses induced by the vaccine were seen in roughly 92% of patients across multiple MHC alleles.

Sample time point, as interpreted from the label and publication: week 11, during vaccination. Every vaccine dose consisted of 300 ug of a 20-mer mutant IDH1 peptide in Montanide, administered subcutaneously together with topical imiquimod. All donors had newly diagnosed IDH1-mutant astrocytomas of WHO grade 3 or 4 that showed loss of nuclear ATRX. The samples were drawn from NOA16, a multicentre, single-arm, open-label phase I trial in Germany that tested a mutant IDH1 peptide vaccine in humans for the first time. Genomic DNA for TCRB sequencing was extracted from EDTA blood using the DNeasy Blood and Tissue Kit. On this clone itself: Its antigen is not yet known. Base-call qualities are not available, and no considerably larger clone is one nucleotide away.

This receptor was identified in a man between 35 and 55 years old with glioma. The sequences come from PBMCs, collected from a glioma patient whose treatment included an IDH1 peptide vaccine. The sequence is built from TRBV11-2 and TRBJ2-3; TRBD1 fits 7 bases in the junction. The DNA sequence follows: TGTGCCAGCAGCCGAACCCCGAGGGGGCCGGGAGATACGCAGTATTTT. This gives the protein CASSRTPRGPGDTQYF.